This entry lists 27 T cell receptor beta chains sequenced from one sample in a study of spatial heterogeneity in lung cancer. Time point described: sample taken at primary tumor resection. TCRdb called the 5' RACE reads again in MiXCR, with one record for every CDR3 protein. The data contain several thousand distinct CDR3 sequences, just under 3% of them singletons. This material consisted of normal lung tissue next to the tumor, taken at surgery. Receptor source: a male donor with early-stage non-small cell lung cancer.

By its share, this clonotype is medium-sized. The V call is TRBV30, the J call TRBJ1-1; D call uncertain. The germline V and J ends were trimmed by 4 bases and 8 bases, with 17 bases remaining between them. Germline loops: CDR1 GTSNPN, CDR2 SVGIG (reference sequence). The CDR3 has 13 amino acids. The CDR3 nucleotides read TGTGCCTGGAATTCCAGTCCAATGGGGGAAGCTTTCTTT. This gives the protein CAWNSSPMGEAFF. Full variable domain (rest looked up from reference TRBV30 and TRBJ1-1): SQTIHQWPATLVQPVGSPLSLECTVEGTSNPNLYWYRQAAGRGLQLLFYSVGIGQISSEVPQNLSASRPQDRQFILSSKKLLLSDSGFYLCAWNSSPMGEAFFGQGTRLTVV.

This clonotype has ten or more counts. J is TRBJ2-2 and V is TRBV7-9; 9 bases are a match to TRBD2. The germline CDR1 and CDR2 sequences are SEHNR and FQNEAQ (reference sequence). The CDR3 runs 17 residues. Losses at the gene ends were 5 bases for V and 2 bases for J; bases not matched to a gene: 9. The CDR3 reads CASSPGTSRVNTGELFF. The CDR3 region has the DNA TGTGCCAGCAGCCCCGGGACTAGCAGGGTAAACACCGGGGAGCTGTTTTTT.

By share of the sample, this clonotype is medium-sized (0.01 to 0.1%). The chain employs TRBV18 and TRBJ2-5; tentative D call: TRBD2 (6 bases). The V gene lost 3 bases and the J gene lost 2 bases, with 10 bases spanning the gap. Germline CDR1 KGHSH, CDR2 LQKENI. The CDR3 consists of 14 residues. CDR3 amino acids: CASSPGTEQETQYF. CDR3 sequence (DNA): TGTGCCAGCTCACCGGGGACTGAGCAAGAGACCCAGTACTTC.

This clonotype was observed many times. This chain connects TRBV5-5 to TRBJ2-1, with 12 bases that match TRBD2. Germline V gives CDR1 SGHKS, CDR2 YYEKEE (reference sequence). The CDR3 covers 15 residues. V shed 2 bases, J shed 9 bases, and the junction held 6 bases outside the gene matches. CDR3 DNA sequence: TGTGCCAGCAGCTTTGCTAGCGGGAGGGCCAGTGAGCAGTTCTTC. Its translation: CASSFASGRASEQFF. Using reference TRBV5-5 and TRBJ2-1 for the parts outside the CDR3, the full variable domain is DAGVTQSPTHLIKTRGQQVTLRCSPISGHKSVSWYQQVLGQGPQFIFQYYEKEERGRGNFPDRFSARQFPNYSSELNVNALLLGDSALYLCASSFASGRASEQFFGPGTRLTVL.

This clonotype is classed as medium-sized. The chain uses TRBV10-3 and TRBJ1-2; D not resolved. This CDR3 has 13 amino acids. Trimming removed 5 bases at V and 0 bases at J, with 7 bases between. Germline assignment: CDR1 ENHRY and CDR2 SYGVKD. CDR3 DNA sequence: TGTGCCATCAGTCCCCAGGCTAACTATGGCTACACCTTC. Translating it yields CAISPQANYGYTF.

This clonotype showed up many times. The J gene is TRBJ2-3, the V gene TRBV9, with D tentatively TRBD2 (5 bases). Germline V lookup: CDR1 SGDLS, CDR2 YYNGEE. The CDR3 is 15 amino acids. V lost 2 bases and J 4 bases, leaving 14 bases between the germline ends. CDR3 sequence (DNA): TGTGCCAGCAGCGTTGGGTCGCTTAGCGCAGATACGCAGTATTTT. Translated, it gives CASSVGSLSADTQYF.

Many counts were recorded for this clonotype. The chain recombines TRBV7-2 with TRBJ2-7; D might be TRBD2 (5 bases). Germline V gene sequence: CDR1 SGHTA, CDR2 FQGNSA. The CDR3 runs 15 residues. Trimming removed 3 bases from V and 9 bases from J, with 21 bases in between. The CDR3 loop is CASSFGRTFSTMQYV. The CDR3 bases are TGTGCCAGCAGCTTTGGACGGACTTTTTCTACGATGCAGTACGTC.

Ten or more counts support this clonotype. The chain links TRBV2 to TRBJ1-6; 8 bases align to TRBD1. The CDR3 runs to 15 residues. CDR1 SNHLY and CDR2 FYNNEI come from the germline V gene. Germline trimming cut 3 bases from V and 9 bases from J; bases unmatched to any gene: 7. CDR3 coding DNA: TGTGCCAGCAGTGAGTTAACAGGGGGAGGTTCACCCCTCCACTTT. This encodes CASSELTGGGSPLHF.

Judged by abundance, this clonotype is medium-sized. J is TRBJ1-1 and V is TRBV6-5; D is possibly TRBD1 (6 bases). Between the trimmed V and J ends, which lost 0 bases and 3 bases, there was a span of 8 bases. Germline CDR1 is MNHEY and CDR2 is SVGAGI. The CDR3 is 14 residues long. The CDR3: CASSYSRGDTEAFF. The CDR3 DNA is TGTGCCAGCAGTTACTCGAGGGGGGACACTGAAGCTTTCTTT.

This clonotype was seen more than once but under ten times. A clone one base away is much larger, so this may be a read error. J is TRBJ2-6 and V is TRBV3-1, with D tentatively TRBD1 (5 bases). In germline, CDR1 is LGHDT, CDR2 YNNKEL (reference sequence). CDR3 size: 15 residues. The CDR3 loop reads CASSQAVSGANVLNF. CDR3 DNA: TGTGCCAGCAGCCAAGCGGTCTCTGGGGCCAACGTCCTGAATTTC.

This clonotype qualifies as medium-sized (0.01 to 0.1%). The rearrangement uses TRBV7-2 and TRBJ2-3, with 7 bases matching TRBD2. Germline CDR1 reads SGHTA; CDR2 reads FQGNSA. The CDR3 covers 15 residues. V shed 5 bases, J shed 2 bases, and the junction held 7 bases outside the gene matches. This chain's CDR3 is CASSKDRDYTDTQYF. The CDR3 DNA is TGTGCCAGCAGCAAAGACCGGGACTACACAGATACGCAGTATTTT.

By proportion, this clonotype is medium-sized. V and J are TRBV5-1 and TRBJ1-2; D is ambiguous. Germline lookup yields CDR1 SGHRS and CDR2 YFSETQ. V lost 0 bases, J lost 0 bases, and 6 bases lay in between. The CDR3 loop spans 14 amino acids. The CDR3 DNA follows: TGCGCCAGCAGCTTGGGAGGAACTAACTATGGCTACACCTTC. It translates to CASSLGGTNYGYTF.

This clonotype is classed as medium-sized. V usage is TRBV4-2 and J usage is TRBJ2-3; no firm D call. The CDR3 loop spans 14 amino acids. Trimming removed 0 bases from V and 2 bases from J, with 6 bases in between. Looked up from germline, CDR1 is LGHNA and CDR2 is YNFKEQ. CDR3 nucleotides: TGTGCCAGCAGCCAAGAAGGTATCACAGATACGCAGTATTTT. Its protein product is CASSQEGITDTQYF.

Points on this clonotype: Germline and junction disagree at one end, which may indicate a read error. The V call is TRBV5-6, the J call TRBJ2-5; D gene unclear. This CDR3 contains 11 residues. The germline V gene has CDR1 SGHDT and CDR2 YYEEEE. CDR3: CVSSLTETQYF. CDR3 bases: TGTGTCAGCAGCTTGACAGAGACCCAGTACTTC.

The sample holds many counts of this clonotype. This rearrangement joins TRBV12-3 or TRBV12-4 to TRBJ1-2; unclear D gene. The CDR3 sequence is 11 residues long. V lost 5 bases and J lost 4, with 5 bases in between. The CDR3 here is CASSALYGYTF. The CDR3 DNA reads as TGTGCCAGCAGTGCCCTCTATGGCTACACCTTC.

In its sample, this clonotype was seen a few times. Since a much larger clone is just one base distant, this may be a read error. J is TRBJ2-3 and V is TRBV7-2, with 15 bases matching TRBD2. CDR3 size: 16 residues. The germline CDR1 and CDR2 sequences are SGHTA and FQGNSA. V trimming: 5 bases; J trimming: 11 bases; junction bases outside the gene matches: 11. The CDR3 loop is CASSPGLAGGSCQQYF. The DNA of the CDR3 is TGTGCCAGCAGCCCGGGACTAGCGGGGGGTTCGTGCCAGCAGTATTTT.

The CDR3 sequence: CASSLASGGGPGGEKLFF. The CDR3, as DNA: TGCGCCAGCAGCTTGGCCAGCGGGGGCGGCCCCGGGGGTGAAAAACTGTTTTTT. The chain uses TRBV5-1 and TRBJ1-4; D perhaps matches TRBD1 (6 bases). This CDR3 is built from 18 residues. The V end lost 0 bases, the J end lost 7 bases, and 22 bases lay between the germline ends. Germline CDR1 and CDR2: SGHRS and YFSETQ. Combining the CDR3 with reference TRBV5-1 and TRBJ1-4 gives the whole variable domain KAGVTQTPRYLIKTRGQQVTLSCSPISGHRSVSWYQQTPGQGLQFLFEYFSETQRNKGNFPGRFSGRQFSNSRSEMNVSTLELGDSALYLCASSLASGGGPGGEKLFFGSGTQLSVL.

This clonotype is medium-sized (0.01 to 0.1%) within its sample. The chain couples TRBV7-3 to TRBJ2-1; a possible D gene is TRBD1 (6 bases). There are 15 residues in the CDR3. Per germline, CDR1 SGHTA and CDR2 FQGTGA. With 2 bases removed from V and 4 bases from J, the gap between germline ends came to 12 bases. CDR3 nucleotide sequence: TGTGCCAGCAGCTTATTAGGGGGACAATACAATGAGCAGTTCTTC. It is translated as CASSLLGGQYNEQFF.

This clonotype is deemed medium-sized. CDR3 nucleotides: TGTGCCAGCAGTTACTCCGGGGATAATGAAAAACTGTTTTTT. Its translation is CASSYSGDNEKLFF. The chain combines TRBV6-5 with TRBJ1-4; D is uncertain. Germline CDR1 reads MNHEY; CDR2 reads SVGAGI. The CDR3 runs 14 residues. The germline V and J ends were trimmed by 0 bases and 4 bases, with 6 bases remaining between them.

By sample fraction, this clonotype is medium-sized. This sequence joins TRBV6-5 and TRBJ2-1; D is unclear. The germline V gene has CDR1 MNHEY and CDR2 SVGAGI. With 5 bases removed from V and 4 bases from J, the gap between germline ends came to 15 bases. The CDR3 extends over 15 amino acids. Written as DNA, the CDR3 is TGTGCCAGCAGTAGAACAGCGCAGCCTTACAATGAGCAGTTCTTC. Protein: CASSRTAQPYNEQFF.

A remark on this clonotype: A much bigger clone sits one base away, suggesting this may be a read error. V gene TRBV18 combines with J gene TRBJ1-1; the D gene is possibly TRBD1 (6 bases). Germline CDR1 is KGHSH and CDR2 is LQKENI. The CDR3 is 14 amino acids. The ends were cut back, 9 bases at V and 6 bases at J, with 20 bases in the middle. CDR3 region: CASRRGWGCPEAFF. The DNA for the CDR3 is TGTGCCAGTCGCAGGGGCTGGGGTTGCCCTGAAGCTTTCTTT.

This clonotype has ten or more counts. The genes are TRBV6-1 and TRBJ2-5; D is uncertain. CDR1 and CDR2 (germline): MNHNS, SASEGT. The V and J ends lost 8 bases and 2 bases respectively, with 12 bases between them. CDR3 length: 13 amino acids. In DNA, the CDR3 is TGTGCCAGCGAGATCCGAACGCAAGAGACCCAGTACTTC. It yields the protein CASEIRTQETQYF.

By frequency in the sample, this clonotype is medium-sized. The chain has TRBV24-1 and TRBJ2-3; no definite D call. The CDR3 is 16 residues long. V dropped 3 bases and J dropped 0 bases, with 12 bases sitting between them. The germline V gene encodes CDR1 KGHDR and CDR2 SFDVKD. In nucleotides, the CDR3 is TGTGCCACCAGTGATGCACGGACCTTCAGCACAGATACGCAGTATTTT. It is translated as CATSDARTFSTDTQYF.

At least ten counts were recorded for this clonotype. V gene TRBV5-5 combines with J gene TRBJ2-7; D gene ambiguous. V lost 0 bases and J lost 3, with 13 bases in between. Germline CDR1 SGHKS, CDR2 YYEKEE (reference sequence). This CDR3 contains 15 residues. In nucleotides, the CDR3 is TGTGCCAGCAGCTTGGGTACCGGGTCCCTCTACGAGCAGTACTTC. Its protein product is CASSLGTGSLYEQYF.

By sample fraction, this clonotype is medium-sized (0.01 to 0.1%). The rearrangement links TRBV20-1 to TRBJ2-5; TRBD2 is a possible D gene (7 bases). Between the trimmed V and J ends, which lost 3 bases and 5 bases, there was a span of 19 bases. The CDR3 is made up of 15 amino acids. Per germline, CDR1 DFQATT and CDR2 SNEGSKA (reference sequence). The CDR3 is CSASMGGRDWETQYF. DNA for the CDR3: TGCAGTGCTAGTATGGGGGGGCGTGATTGGGAGACCCAGTACTTC.

By frequency in the sample, this clonotype is medium-sized. The chain uses TRBV20-1 and TRBJ2-5; D might be TRBD2 (7 bases). The germline V gene encodes CDR1 DFQATT and CDR2 SNEGSKA (reference sequence). The CDR3 has 15 residues. The ends were cut back, 3 bases at V and 5 bases at J, with 19 bases in the middle. DNA for the CDR3: TGCAGTGCTAGTATGGGGGGGCGTGATTTGGAGACCCAGTACTTC. Its translation is CSASMGGRDLETQYF.

In its sample, this clonotype was seen many times. The CDR3 reads CASDSGSTNTEAFF. In DNA, the CDR3 is TGTGCCAGCGATTCGGGAAGTACGAACACTGAAGCTTTCTTT. V and J are TRBV6-1 and TRBJ1-1; D is unclear. The V and J ends lost 8 bases and 1 base respectively, with 14 bases between them. Germline CDR1 is MNHNS and CDR2 is SASEGT. This CDR3 has 14 residues.